Listed below are T cell receptor beta chains from one sample, sequenced in a study of liver allograft versus peripheral blood T cells. TCRdb used MiXCR to reprocess the reads, holding one entry per CDR3 protein. The profile shows over 10,000 distinct CDR3 sequences, approximately 30% of them singletons. Source of these receptors: a human patient who had a liver transplant. Some T cells could come from the graft donor. The CDR3 runs from the conserved cysteine through the conserved F or W. D genes are given only for firm matches. Size is omitted from some rows. Given values are once, few, many or a class for expanded clones.

>TRBJ1-1|TRBV24-1|12|once|TRBD1
CATPAGGTEAFF
TGTGCCACCCCGGCAGGGGGAACTGAAGCTTTCTTT
>TRBJ1-1|TRBV18|12|-|-
CASSPSGTEAFF
TGTGCCAGCTCACCCTCCGGGACTGAAGCTTTCTTT
>TRBJ1-1|TRBV19|13|medium-sized|-
CASSIRVETEAFF
TGTGCCAGTAGTATCCGGGTGGAGACTGAAGCTTTCTTT
>TRBJ1-1|TRBV6-1|12|medium-sized|-
CASNKRGTEAFF
TGTGCCAGCAATAAGAGGGGGACTGAAGCTTTCTTT
>TRBJ1-1|TRBV29-1|13|medium-sized|TRBD1
CSARGQSVPEAFF
TGCAGCGCGAGGGGACAGTCGGTTCCTGAAGCTTTCTTT
>TRBJ2-3|TRBV6-5|12|medium-sized|-
CASGGRQDTQYF
TGTGCCAGCGGAGGCAGGCAAGATACGCAGTATTTT
>TRBJ1-2|TRBV27|15|few|TRBD1
CASSPQGGQLSGYTF
TGTGCCAGCAGCCCCCAGGGGGGGCAGTTGAGCGGCTACACCTTC
>TRBJ2-3|TRBV7-9|14|-|-
CASSLPTNTDTQYF
TGTGCCAGCAGCCTGCCGACTAACACAGATACGCAGTATTTT
>TRBJ1-1|TRBV30|15|few|-
CAWTGFSRGNTEAFF
TGTGCCTGGACGGGCTTCTCGCGGGGGAACACTGAAGCTTTCTTT
>TRBJ2-7|TRBV9|13|few|-
CASSVEPSYEQYF
TGTGCCAGCAGCGTCGAGCCCTCCTACGAGCAGTACTTC
>TRBJ2-1|TRBV10-3|17|-|-
CAISLYQLTRIDNEQFF
TGTGCCATCAGTTTGTACCAGCTAACCCGGATCGACAATGAGCAGTTCTTC
>TRBJ2-1|TRBV28|19|many|TRBD2
CASSLHPSDSGRAANEQFF
TGTGCCAGCAGTTTGCACCCTAGCGATAGCGGGAGGGCCGCGAATGAGCAGTTCTTC
>TRBJ2-5|TRBV20-1|11|-|-
CSARDRETQYF
TGCAGTGCTAGAGATCGAGAGACCCAGTACTTC
>TRBJ2-3|TRBV7-9|17|-|TRBD2
CASSSIWVAGSTDTQYF
TGTGCCAGCAGCTCGATTTGGGTAGCGGGGAGCACAGATACGCAGTATTTT
>TRBJ1-6|TRBV5-6|14|many|-
CASSFAGYNSPLHF
TGTGCCAGCAGCTTCGCAGGGTATAATTCACCCCTCCACTTT